The 17 T cell receptor beta chains below were found in one sample sequenced in a study of CD8+ T cells in alopecia areata. Following extraction, RNA underwent reverse transcription to cDNA, which served as the sequencing template. Data came from immunoSEQ multiplex PCR; TCRdb stores just in-frame clones and leaves some out. The sample lists under 250,000 clones, about three fifths occurring once. Sequenced material: CD4+ T cells sorted from blood, taken at week 0. The receptors derive from a human donor with alopecia areata.

The chain has TRBV30 and TRBJ2-3, with D perhaps matching TRBD2 (6 bases). In germline, CDR1 is GTSNPN, CDR2 SVGIG (reference sequence). CDR3 length equals 13 residues. V was cut by 5 bases and J by 4 bases, with 13 bases left in between. The CDR3 sequence: CAWQDGSADTQYF. In DNA form, the CDR3 reads TGTGCCTGGCAGGACGGGAGTGCAGATACGCAGTATTTT.

The V call is TRBV30, the J call TRBJ2-1; 11 nucleotides align to TRBD2. CDR1 is GTSNPN, CDR2 SVGIG, per germline (reference sequence). CDR3 length: 15 amino acids. Trimming at V came to 1 base and at J to 4 bases, leaving 3 bases not matched to a gene. The CDR3 DNA reads as TGTGCCTGGAGTGCGACTAGCGGGGCGTACAATGAGCAGTTCTTC. As protein: CAWSATSGAYNEQFF.

The chain carries TRBV6-5 and TRBJ1-1; unclear D gene. CDR1 MNHEY and CDR2 SVGAGI come from the germline V gene. Trimming stripped 0 bases from V and 10 bases from J, with 21 bases between. This CDR3 has 16 residues. For the CDR3, the DNA is TGTGCCAGCAGTTACTCGACTATTCGAGCTTGGGCAGGAGCTTTCTTT. Encoded protein: CASSYSTIRAWAGAFF.

CDR3 sequence (DNA): TGTGCCAGCAGCGTCCGACAGGATATGAACACTGAAGCTTTCTTT. This gives the protein CASSVRQDMNTEAFF. The chain carries TRBV9 and TRBJ1-1; TRBD1 might be the D (6 bases). Trimming took 2 bases from V and 0 from J, leaving 11 bases between them. CDR3 length equals 15 residues. CDR1 and CDR2 (germline): SGDLS, YYNGEE.

Regarding this clone: The sample holds other DNA sequences that translate to the same CDR3. V is TRBV10-3 and J is TRBJ2-3; D not certain. CDR3 length: 14 residues. CDR1 and CDR2 from the germline V gene are ENHRY and SYGVKD. Between the trimmed V and J ends, which lost 0 bases and 3 bases, there was a span of 7 bases. The CDR3 protein is CAISESMTTDTQYF. CDR3 bases: TGTGCCATCAGTGAGTCTATGACAACAGATACGCAGTATTTT.

The rearrangement uses TRBV5-1 and TRBJ2-5; tentative D call: TRBD1 (5 bases). The germline gives CDR1 SGHRS, CDR2 YFSETQ. CDR3 length: 13 residues. V lost 5 bases to trimming and J lost 5 bases, with 13 bases between them. The CDR3 DNA reads TGCGCCAGCAGTAACAAGGGGCAGGAGACCCAGTACTTC. Translating gives CASSNKGQETQYF.

The CDR3 DNA sequence: TGTGCCTGGAACCGGGGCAACTATGGCTACACCTTC. It codes for CAWNRGNYGYTF. The chain recombines TRBV30 with TRBJ1-2; possible D gene TRBD1, 5 bases. This CDR3 is 12 amino acids long. Between the trimmed V and J ends, which lost 4 bases and 2 bases, there was a span of 8 bases. CDR1 and CDR2 (germline): GTSNPN, SVGIG (reference sequence).

The rearrangement uses TRBV5-4 and TRBJ2-3; the match to TRBD2 covers 13 bases. J gave up 6 bases and V 3 bases, and 4 bases lay outside the gene matches. The CDR3 has 15 amino acids. From germline, CDR1 is SGHNT and CDR2 YYREEE (reference sequence). CDR3 in DNA: TGTGCCAGCAGCTCTGGGACTAGCGGGGCCGATACGCAGTATTTT. This translates into CASSSGTSGADTQYF.

This clone is a singleton in its sample. The chain carries TRBV9 and TRBJ1-1; a weak D match, TRBD1 (6 bases). Trimming took 3 bases from V and 0 from J, leaving 12 bases between them. This CDR3 comprises 15 residues. Germline CDR1 reads SGDLS; CDR2 reads YYNGEE. The CDR3 nucleotides read TGTGCCAGCAGCGCATACACAGGGATGAACACTGAAGCTTTCTTT. Amino acids: CASSAYTGMNTEAFF.

The chain carries TRBV2 and TRBJ2-3; D remains ambiguous. The CDR3 spans 15 residues. Germline loops: CDR1 SNHLY, CDR2 FYNNEI. V lost 2 bases, J lost 6 bases, and 15 bases lay in between. The CDR3 DNA reads TGTGCCAGCAGTGAAAGGCAGTCTTCGTGGGATACGCAGTATTTT. Translation gives CASSERQSSWDTQYF.

V gene TRBV4-1 combines with J gene TRBJ2-5; TRBD1 might be the D (6 bases). Trimming cost V 9 bases and J 1 base, with 21 bases left between them. Germline V CDR1 and CDR2: MGHRA, YSYEKL. The CDR3 sequence is 16 residues long. The CDR3: CASSNHRATSQETQYF. The CDR3 nucleotides are TGCGCCAGTAGCAACCACAGGGCAACTAGCCAAGAGACCCAGTACTTC.

The V call is TRBV6-5, the J call TRBJ2-7; D is perhaps TRBD1 (8 bases). Trimming shortened V by 4 bases and J by 4 bases, and 17 bases separated the two germline ends. Germline V lookup: CDR1 MNHEY, CDR2 SVGAGI. The CDR3 is 15 amino acids. CDR3 loop: CASSSGGGGSYEQYF. The DNA of the CDR3 is TGTGCCAGCAGTTCAGGGGGCGGCGGGAGTTACGAGCAGTACTTC.

CDR3 sequence: CASSDRRDTEAFF. The CDR3 DNA reads TGTGCCAGCAGTGACCGCCGGGACACTGAAGCTTTCTTT. J is TRBJ1-1 and V is TRBV2; unclear D gene. The germline V gene has CDR1 SNHLY and CDR2 FYNNEI. V was cut by 3 bases and J by 3 bases, with 8 bases left in between. The CDR3 totals 13 residues.

This clone was picked up a small number of times. The chain couples TRBV29-1 to TRBJ1-2; 10 bases align to TRBD1. This CDR3 has 12 residues. The V gene end was trimmed by 4 bases and the J gene end by 7 bases; junction bases not matched to a gene: 3. CDR1 and CDR2 from the germline V gene are SQVTM and ANQGSEA. The DNA of the CDR3 is TGCAGCGTTGCGGACAGGGGGTCTGGCTACACCTTC. Translating it yields CSVADRGSGYTF.

V usage is TRBV18 and J usage is TRBJ2-7; D gene uncertain. V was pared by 7 bases and J by 0 bases, with 13 bases between. CDR1 KGHSH and CDR2 LQKENI come from the germline V gene. The CDR3 totals 14 residues. CDR3 in amino acids: CASCGEARSYEQYF. In nucleotides, the CDR3 is TGTGCCAGCTGCGGCGAGGCCCGCTCCTACGAGCAGTACTTC.

The chain employs TRBV27 and TRBJ2-4, with D tentatively TRBD1 (6 bases). Germline values: CDR1 MNHEY, CDR2 SMNVEV (reference sequence). V was cut by 3 bases and J by 1 base, with 16 bases left in between. This CDR3 contains 17 residues. The CDR3 spells CASSFRPSQGAKNIQYF. The CDR3, as DNA: TGTGCCAGCAGTTTTCGCCCCAGTCAGGGGGCCAAAAACATTCAGTACTTC.

This chain uses TRBV7-6 with TRBJ2-1, with unresolved D. The CDR3 runs to 15 residues. Germline CDR1 reads SGHVS; CDR2 reads FNYEAQ. Trimming stripped 1 base from V and 0 bases from J, with 7 bases between. CDR3 bases: TGTGCCAGCAGCTTAGGAGCGAGCTCCTACAATGAGCAGTTCTTC. Amino acids: CASSLGASSYNEQFF.